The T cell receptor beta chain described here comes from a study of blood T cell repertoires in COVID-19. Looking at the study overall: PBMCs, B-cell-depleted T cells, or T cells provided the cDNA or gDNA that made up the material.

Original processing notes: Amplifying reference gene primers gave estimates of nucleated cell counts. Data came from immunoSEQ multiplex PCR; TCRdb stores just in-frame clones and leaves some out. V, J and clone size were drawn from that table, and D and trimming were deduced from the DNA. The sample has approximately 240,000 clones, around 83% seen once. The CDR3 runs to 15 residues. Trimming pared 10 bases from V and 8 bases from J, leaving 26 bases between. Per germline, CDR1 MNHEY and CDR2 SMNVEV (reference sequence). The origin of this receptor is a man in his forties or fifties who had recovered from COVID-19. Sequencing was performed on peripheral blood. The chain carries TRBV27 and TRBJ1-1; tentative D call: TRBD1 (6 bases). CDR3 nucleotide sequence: TGTGCCACGGTATCTATCAGGGGTGGTGCTATGGAAGCTTTCTTT. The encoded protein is CATVSIRGGAMEAFF.